The present entry profiles one T cell receptor (beta chain) with its context. The antigen is undetermined. The CDR3 is 13 residues long. CDR1 MGHDK and CDR2 SYGVNS come from the germline V gene. Trimming removed 5 bases from V and 11 bases from J, with 18 bases in between. Profiling relied on immunoSEQ multiplex PCR, and the TCRdb table lists in-frame clones only, not all of them. The data show about 470,000 clones, with about 90% seen just once and less than 4.5% held by the top ten. Stated treatment: around 19 received Ad26.COV2.S at low or high dose, single or two shots; roughly five received placebo; per-sample allocation not given. Sampling was done on day 63 after the first vaccine or placebo injection. Vaccination employed an Ad26 vector expressing the Wuhan-strain SARS-CoV-2 spike. This sample was taken from a study of Ad26.COV2.S vaccination and SARS-CoV-2 variants. Findings and caveats of the study: Vaccine recipients posted higher spike-specific TCR breadth than their placebo counterparts.

J is TRBJ1-1 and V is TRBV25-1; D gene ambiguous. The TCR originated in a person between 18 and 59 years old who received the Ad26.COV2.S COVID-19 vaccine or a placebo. Sample: peripheral blood, taken in a trial of Ad26.COV2.S vaccine versus placebo. This CDR3 is CASSPSAASPAFF. The CDR3 DNA reads as TGTGCCAGCAGTCCCTCAGCGGCCAGCCCCGCTTTCTTT.